This T cell receptor (beta chain) was found in a study of beta chain features in type 1 diabetes. Every bit of the isolated RNA underwent reverse transcription, so sequencing read expressed TCRB transcripts. This table comes from immunoSEQ multiplex PCR, and its TCRdb copy is limited to in-frame clones, with some not included. The sample shows about 220,000 clones, approximately 10% of them seen only once. The CDR3 extends over 17 amino acids. Germline CDR1 SGHNT, CDR2 YYREEE (reference sequence). V dropped 4 bases and J dropped 0; count of bases not matched to a gene: 9. This sequence joins TRBV5-4 and TRBJ2-3; 9 bases align to TRBD1. The specimen sequenced was central memory CD4+ T cells from blood. The source is a man between 18 and 29 years old in good health. The CDR3 nucleotides read TGTGCCAGCAGCCGGAAGGACAGGGGCCTAAGCACAGATACGCAGTATTTT. Translating gives CASSRKDRGLSTDTQYF.